These 20 T cell receptor beta chains originate from one sample sequenced in a study of beta chain features in type 1 diabetes. Overall study findings and caveats: Moderately but significantly shorter TCRB CDR3s were found in Type 1 diabetes patients in all four CD4+ subsets.

These receptors are not linked to any known antigen. Expressed TCRB transcripts were sequenced, since all the RNA that had been isolated was reverse transcribed. Produced via immunoSEQ multiplex PCR; TCRdb's table is partial and in-frame only. Of 600,000 to 700,000 clones listed, roughly an eighth were seen once; the top ten hold approximately 0.022%. Sample: naive CD4+ T cells from blood. The receptors derive from a man younger than 35 with type 1 diabetes.

In this sample, this clone turned up once. The chain combines TRBV4-1 with TRBJ1-2; D is possibly TRBD1 (5 bases). The CDR3 spans 15 residues. Germline CDR1 reads MGHRA; CDR2 reads YSYEKL. Trimming stripped 0 bases from V and 5 bases from J, with 13 bases between. CDR3 loop: CASSQDRGVWYGYTF. The CDR3 bases are TGCGCCAGCAGCCAAGATCGGGGGGTATGGTATGGCTACACCTTC.

V usage is TRBV9 and J usage is TRBJ1-1, with D tentatively TRBD1 (6 bases). Germline CDR1 is SGDLS and CDR2 is YYNGEE. The V end was cut by 0 bases, the J end by 3 bases, with 12 bases between. The CDR3 is 15 amino acids. The CDR3 DNA sequence: TGTGCCAGCAGCGTAGGGCCGGGGGCAGACACTGAAGCTTTCTTT. Amino acid sequence: CASSVGPGADTEAFF.

This clone has a handful of counts. The V gene is TRBV29-1, the J gene TRBJ1-5; 8 nucleotides agree with TRBD1. Trimming at V came to 5 bases and at J to 1 base, leaving 4 bases not matched to a gene. Germline values: CDR1 SQVTM, CDR2 ANQGSEA. This CDR3 has 14 amino acids. The CDR3 loop is CSVRQGNSNQPQHF. The CDR3 DNA is TGCAGCGTTCGACAGGGGAACAGCAATCAGCCCCAGCATTTT.

The V call is TRBV27, the J call TRBJ1-1, with TRBD1 as a possible D gene (5 bases). Trimming cost V 5 bases and J 7 bases, with 20 bases left between them. Germline CDR1 and CDR2: MNHEY and SMNVEV (reference sequence). CDR3 length equals 15 residues. CDR3 DNA sequence: TGTGCCAGCAGTCAAATCCAGGCCTGGGGCATTGAAGCTTTCTTT. It yields the protein CASSQIQAWGIEAFF.

For the CDR3, the DNA is TGCGCCAGCAGCCATGGGCTGCAGGGTTACGAGCAGTACTTC. Its translation: CASSHGLQGYEQYF. This sequence joins TRBV4-1 and TRBJ2-7, with D tentatively TRBD1 (5 bases). The V gene's germline CDR1 is MGHRA and CDR2 YSYEKL. V lost 3 bases, J lost 4 bases, and 13 bases lay in between. The CDR3 has 14 amino acids.

This clone was seen only a few times. This sequence joins TRBV9 and TRBJ2-5; D is ambiguous. The CDR3 length is 15 residues. Trimming stripped 2 bases from V and 2 bases from J, with 13 bases between. Germline assignment: CDR1 SGDLS and CDR2 YYNGEE. The CDR3, as DNA: TGTGCCAGCAGCGTTATCGAAACACCACAAGAGACCCAGTACTTC. Its translation is CASSVIETPQETQYF.

This chain links TRBV6-6 with TRBJ1-1, with D possibly being TRBD1 (6 bases). The CDR3 loop spans 16 amino acids. The germline V gene encodes CDR1 MNHNY and CDR2 SVGAGI (reference sequence). Trimming took 6 bases from V and 0 from J, leaving 17 bases between them. In DNA form, the CDR3 reads TGTGCCAGCAGCCTTGCAGGGGCGAGGATGAACACTGAAGCTTTCTTT. Residues: CASSLAGARMNTEAFF.

The rearrangement links TRBV6-1 to TRBJ1-1; D is unclear. V shed 1 base and J shed 4 bases, with 13 bases lying between them. This CDR3 has 15 residues. Germline-derived CDR1 and CDR2 are MNHNS and SASEGT. The CDR3 coding sequence is TGTGCCAGCAGTGAAGGAGACTCGGGGATCACTGAAGCTTTCTTT. It specifies CASSEGDSGITEAFF.

The rearrangement joins TRBV5-6 to TRBJ2-7; possible D gene TRBD2, 6 bases. This CDR3 has 15 residues. Per the germline V gene, CDR1 is SGHDT and CDR2 is YYEEEE. The V gene lost 4 bases and the J gene lost 3 bases, with 17 bases spanning the gap. The CDR3 loop reads CASSRAGYSFYEQYF. In nucleotides, the CDR3 is TGTGCCAGCAGCAGAGCGGGTTACTCCTTCTACGAGCAGTACTTC.

The chain employs TRBV7-3 and TRBJ1-1, with D uncertain. Between the trimmed V and J ends, which lost 5 bases and 0 bases, there was a span of 7 bases. CDR1 is SGHTA, CDR2 FQGTGA, per germline. This CDR3 has 13 amino acids. The CDR3 loop reads CASSDTVNTEAFF. DNA for the CDR3: TGTGCCAGCAGCGATACAGTGAACACTGAAGCTTTCTTT.

In nucleotides, the CDR3 is TGTGCCAGCAAATTATATCAGGGGGCTTCCACAGATACGCAGTATTTT. Translation: CASKLYQGASTDTQYF. The V and J genes are TRBV28 and TRBJ2-3; TRBD1 matches at 8 bases. CDR1 is MDHEN, CDR2 SYDVKM, per germline. The J segment lost 2 bases and the V segment lost 7 bases, leaving 11 bases of the junction unmatched. The CDR3 consists of 16 residues.

The J gene is TRBJ1-1, the V gene TRBV2; D perhaps matches TRBD1 (5 bases). The V gene's germline CDR1 is SNHLY and CDR2 FYNNEI. The CDR3 runs 14 residues. Trimming stripped 4 bases from V and 0 bases from J, with 9 bases between. CDR3 DNA sequence: TGTGCCAGCAGTGCGGGACTAATGAACACTGAAGCTTTCTTT. Its translation: CASSAGLMNTEAFF.

The chain is built from TRBV30 and TRBJ1-1; D is perhaps TRBD1 (5 bases). Trimming left V 3 bases short and J 6 bases short, with 11 bases between. Germline V gene lookup returns CDR1 GTSNPN and CDR2 SVGIG (reference sequence). The CDR3 has 12 residues. The CDR3 is CAWRGGDPEAFF. In DNA form, the CDR3 reads TGTGCCTGGAGGGGGGGTGACCCTGAAGCTTTCTTT.

J is TRBJ2-1 and V is TRBV11-2; no clear D gene. The germline CDR1 and CDR2 sequences are SGHAT and FQNNGV. The CDR3 loop spans 16 amino acids. The germline V and J ends were trimmed by 1 base and 0 bases, with 10 bases remaining between them. CDR3 region: CASSLGGGISYNEQFF. The CDR3 bases are TGTGCCAGCAGCTTAGGAGGCGGAATCTCCTACAATGAGCAGTTCTTC.

This clone was seen more than once but under ten times. The sample carries other DNA sequences with the same CDR3. V is TRBV30 and J is TRBJ2-2; no reliable D call. V dropped 0 bases and J dropped 0 bases, with 8 bases sitting between them. Germline-derived CDR1 and CDR2 are GTSNPN and SVGIG (reference sequence). There are 15 residues in the CDR3. DNA of the CDR3: TGTGCCTGGAGTGTAGGCGCGGCGAACACCGGGGAGCTGTTTTTT. It encodes CAWSVGAANTGELFF.

The chain couples TRBV30 to TRBJ1-6; 9 positions agree with TRBD1. The CDR3 runs 16 residues. The ends lost 4 bases at V and 2 bases at J; junction bases unmatched: 6. Germline V gene data show CDR1 as GTSNPN and CDR2 as SVGIG (reference sequence). The CDR3: CAWTPDRGTYNSPLHF. Here the CDR3 DNA reads TGTGCCTGGACCCCGGACAGGGGTACCTATAATTCACCCCTCCACTTT.

The genes are TRBV2 and TRBJ2-5, with D tentatively TRBD2 (5 bases). The length of the CDR3 is 15 residues. Per the germline V gene, CDR1 is SNHLY and CDR2 is FYNNEI. V was clipped by 10 bases and J by 2 bases, with 20 bases between them. CDR3: CANRAEGVRQETQYF. In DNA form, the CDR3 reads TGTGCCAACCGAGCTGAGGGAGTGAGGCAAGAGACCCAGTACTTC.

J is TRBJ1-2 and V is TRBV27; 7 nucleotides agree with TRBD1. Germline lookup yields CDR1 MNHEY and CDR2 SMNVEV (reference sequence). The CDR3 runs 15 residues. V lost 1 base, J lost 5 bases, and 7 bases stayed unmatched. CDR3 loop: CASSLLGQSSYGYTF. The CDR3 nucleotides are TGTGCCAGCAGTTTATTGGGACAGTCGAGTTATGGCTACACCTTC.

This clone was seen a handful of times. The chain uses TRBV30 and TRBJ2-7; D is unclear. V was clipped by 4 bases and J by 0 bases, with 13 bases between them. The CDR3 is made up of 14 amino acids. Per germline, CDR1 GTSNPN and CDR2 SVGIG (reference sequence). The CDR3 DNA reads TGTGCCTGGATAGTAAAGTCAGCCTCCTACGAGCAGTACTTC. It is translated as CAWIVKSASYEQYF.

Regarding this clone: A much larger clone lies a single base off, so this may be a read error. This same CDR3 is encoded by further DNA sequences in the sample. The chain combines TRBV18 with TRBJ2-5; D is ambiguous. This CDR3 spans 11 amino acids. V lost 3 bases and J 3 bases, leaving 2 bases between the germline ends. CDR1 is KGHSH, CDR2 LQKENI, per germline. The CDR3 here is CASSPEETQYF. DNA for the CDR3: TGTGCCAGCTCACCTGAAGAGACCCAGTACTTC. Variable domain in full (rest from reference TRBV18 and TRBJ2-5): NAGVMQNPRHLVRRRGQEARLRCSPMKGHSHVYWYRQLPEEGLKFMVYLQKENIIDESGMPKERFSAEFPKEGPSILRIQQVVRGDSAAYFCASSPEETQYFGPGTRLLVL.